This TCR beta chain was observed in a study of cytomegalovirus exposure and HLA in healthy donors. V was pared by 0 bases and J by 4 bases, with 10 bases between. This CDR3 is built from 15 residues. The germline CDR1 and CDR2 sequences are LGHNA and YNFKEQ. The PCR used 60 Vbeta and 13 Jbeta primers. Profiling relied on immunoSEQ multiplex PCR, and the TCRdb table lists in-frame clones only, not all of them. This sample has approximately 170,000 clones, with approximately 80% found just once. The TCR originated in a male donor in good health and CMV-seropositive. This chain uses TRBV4-2 with TRBJ1-3; D gene ambiguous. Material for sequencing was PBMCs. CDR3 protein: CASSQDPAEGNTIYF. For the CDR3, the DNA is TGTGCCAGCAGCCAAGACCCCGCAGAAGGAAACACCATATATTTT.